Listed below are T cell receptor beta chains from one sample, sequenced in a study of regulatory T cells in long-lasting Graves disease. TCRdb re-called the multiplex PCR reads with MiXCR, one entry per CDR3 protein. The sample yields 440,000 or so distinct CDR3 sequences, under 15% seen once. In addition, the sample was reused for a study of T cells in Graves' hyperthyroidism and ophthalmopathy.

Source: peripheral blood mononuclear cells (PBMCs), taken at new diagnosis, from a patient treated with antithyroid drugs. The receptors were sampled from a woman younger than 45 with Graves disease. The conserved cysteine and the conserved F or W are not part of the CDR3 here. The D gene is left open where the match is weak. Only some rows state a clone size, as once, few, many or a class for expanded clones.

cdr3_aa,v_call,j_call,clone_size,d_call
ASSGAIDGHSYNEQF,TRBV9,TRBJ2-1,many,-
ASSYSKQDTQY,TRBV6-9,TRBJ2-3,-,-
ASREGGETQY,TRBV12-3/TRBV12-4,-,many,-
ASSLSGSGSYNEQF,TRBV28,TRBJ2-1,few,-
ANSKLAGVDNEQF,TRBV13,TRBJ2-1,many,TRBD2
ACSSDNSPLH,TRBV30,TRBJ1-6,many,-
ASREGQGRNEKLF,TRBV12-3/TRBV12-4,TRBJ1-4,-,TRBD1
ASSSGQENGYT,TRBV13,TRBJ1-2,many,TRBD1
ASSFGTAGAF,TRBV5-6,TRBJ1-1,-,TRBD1
SARDKGSGGGFANTGELF,TRBV20-1,TRBJ2-2,-,TRBD2
ASSLGSGLAYNEQF,TRBV7-2,TRBJ2-1,many,TRBD2
ASSQDHRIWKENTEAF,TRBV4-2,TRBJ1-1,many,-
ASSLVLGSSTDTQY,TRBV7-2,TRBJ2-3,many,-
ASSVQGVGSPLH,TRBV27,TRBJ1-6,few,-
ASSEGGTGAYNEQF,TRBV2,TRBJ2-1,many,TRBD1
SVLTAFDTQY,TRBV29-1,TRBJ2-3,-,-
ATRDVREQY,TRBV6-1,TRBJ2-7,many,-
ASSPIGRNPEKLF,TRBV14,TRBJ1-4,-,-
ATRTGGIDTEAF,TRBV24-1,TRBJ1-1,many,TRBD1
ASSLDTLNIQY,TRBV7-6,TRBJ2-4,-,-
SVEHRSSYNEQF,TRBV29-1,TRBJ2-1,-,-
ATGGGQGRGVGTDTQY,TRBV24-1,TRBJ2-3,-,TRBD1
SARDPSLAGNQETQY,TRBV20-1,TRBJ2-5,many,TRBD2
ASSLGDPEAF,TRBV28,TRBJ1-1,many,-
ASSARDTGELF,TRBV5-1,TRBJ2-2,-,-
ASSSAANEKLF,TRBV11-2,TRBJ1-4,-,-
ASSRQQGNNQPQH,TRBV4-1,TRBJ1-5,-,TRBD1
ASSLTLDTSYNEQF,TRBV5-1,TRBJ2-1,few,-
ASSQAGNIQY,TRBV14,TRBJ2-4,few,-
ASSLDGQNYGYT,TRBV5-1,TRBJ1-2,many,-
SAPAGTSGITDTQY,TRBV20-1,TRBJ2-3,-,TRBD2
ASSQPGSWDTEAF,TRBV6-1,TRBJ1-1,few,-
SARLLTLGTARMSTEAF,TRBV20-1,TRBJ1-1,few,TRBD1
ASSIDQTLYNEQF,TRBV19,TRBJ2-1,few,-
ASSLGPGTGGYEQY,TRBV27,TRBJ2-7,few,TRBD1
SARDQAPAGETQY,TRBV20-1,TRBJ2-5,many,-
ASRTLAGPNTGELF,TRBV19,TRBJ2-2,-,TRBD2
ASAAGGRETQY,TRBV13,TRBJ2-5,many,TRBD2
AIRGRTSGVYEQY,TRBV10-3,TRBJ2-7,few,TRBD2
SATDRGSYNEQF,TRBV20-1,TRBJ2-1,many,TRBD1
ASKTPSYEQY,TRBV6-1,TRBJ2-7,few,-
ASRAAQGFSYNSPLH,TRBV28,TRBJ1-6,many,-